This T cell receptor (beta chain) was recorded in a study of blood T cells in healthy people across ages. This clonotype has ten or more counts. Then a second PCR, running about 7 to 11 cycles, was carried out with a sample-barcoded 5' primer and a J-beta primer mix. TCRdb reprocessed the 5' RACE reads via MiXCR and lists one record per CDR3 protein. The sample consists of hundreds of thousands of distinct CDR3 sequences, roughly 48% of them appearing once. In germline, CDR1 is MNHEY, CDR2 SVGAGI. The CDR3 has 15 residues. V was clipped by 5 bases and J by 2 bases, with 14 bases between them. The source material was blood. The source is an older man in good health. The chain links TRBV6-5 to TRBJ2-3, with D unclear. CDR3 loop: CASSTRGWYTDTQYF. The CDR3 nucleotides read TGTGCCAGCAGTACCCGTGGGTGGTACACAGATACGCAGTATTTT.